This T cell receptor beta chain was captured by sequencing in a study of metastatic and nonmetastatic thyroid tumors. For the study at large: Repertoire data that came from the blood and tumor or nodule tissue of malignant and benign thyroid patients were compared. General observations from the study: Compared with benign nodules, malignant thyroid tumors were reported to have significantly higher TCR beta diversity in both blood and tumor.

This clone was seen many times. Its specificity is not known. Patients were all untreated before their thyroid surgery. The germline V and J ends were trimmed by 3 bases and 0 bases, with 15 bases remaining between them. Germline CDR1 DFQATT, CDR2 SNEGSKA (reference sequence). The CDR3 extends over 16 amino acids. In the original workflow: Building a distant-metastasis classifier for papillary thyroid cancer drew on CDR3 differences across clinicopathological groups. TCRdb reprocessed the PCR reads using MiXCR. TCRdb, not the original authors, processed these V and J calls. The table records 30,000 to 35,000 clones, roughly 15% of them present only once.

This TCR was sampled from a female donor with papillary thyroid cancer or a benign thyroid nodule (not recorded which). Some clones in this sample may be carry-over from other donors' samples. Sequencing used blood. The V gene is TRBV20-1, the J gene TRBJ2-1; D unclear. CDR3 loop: CSASALGQSSYNEQFF. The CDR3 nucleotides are TGCAGTGCTAGCGCCCTTGGGCAGAGCTCCTACAATGAGCAGTTCTTC.